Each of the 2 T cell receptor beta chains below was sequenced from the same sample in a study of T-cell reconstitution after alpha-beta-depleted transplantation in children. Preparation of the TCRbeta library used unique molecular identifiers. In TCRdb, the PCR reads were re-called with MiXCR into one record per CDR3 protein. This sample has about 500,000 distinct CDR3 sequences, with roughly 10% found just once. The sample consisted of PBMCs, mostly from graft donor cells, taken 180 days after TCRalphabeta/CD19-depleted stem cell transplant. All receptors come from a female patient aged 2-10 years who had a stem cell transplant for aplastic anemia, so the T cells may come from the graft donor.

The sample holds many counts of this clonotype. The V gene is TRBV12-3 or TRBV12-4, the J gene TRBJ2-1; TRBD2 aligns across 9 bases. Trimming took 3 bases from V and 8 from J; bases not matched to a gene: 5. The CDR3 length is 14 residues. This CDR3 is CASSFGGREDEQFF. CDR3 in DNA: TGTGCCAGCAGTTTTGGCGGGAGGGAGGATGAGCAGTTCTTC.

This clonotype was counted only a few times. CDR3 region: CASSSQVINTDTQYF. In nucleotides, the CDR3 is TGCGCCAGCAGCTCCCAAGTCATCAACACAGATACGCAGTATTTT. This chain uses TRBV4-3 with TRBJ2-3; unclear D gene. The germline CDR1 and CDR2 sequences are LGHNA and YSLEER. The CDR3 contains 15 residues. V lost 5 bases and J lost 2, with 14 bases in between.